What follows are 13 T cell receptor beta chains derived from one specimen sequenced in a study of shared clonotypes between healthy human individuals. Sequenced by immunoSEQ multiplex PCR; TCRdb stores in-frame clones only, minus some. The table lists over a million clones, around 98.5% of them singletons. The sequencing sample was made of naive CD4+ T cells sorted from blood. The subset here: CD45RA+ positively selected. These receptors came from a man aged 30 to 39 in good health.

The J gene is TRBJ1-1, the V gene TRBV28; no clear D gene. CDR3 length equals 16 residues. V shed 8 bases and J shed 6 bases, with 25 bases lying between them. Germline V CDR1 and CDR2: MDHEN, SYDVKM. The CDR3 coding sequence is TGTGCCAGCTACAGCCGGGCGGGGTCTAAAGGCGCTGAAGCTTTCTTT. It encodes CASYSRAGSKGAEAFF.

The rearrangement joins TRBV28 to TRBJ1-1, with D possibly TRBD1 on 5 matching bases. V was shortened by 3 bases and J by 1 base, with 12 bases between the two germline ends. The CDR3 covers 15 residues. CDR1 MDHEN and CDR2 SYDVKM come from the germline V gene. In nucleotides, the CDR3 is TGTGCCAGCAGTTTTAGGGGAAGGGGGAACACTGAAGCTTTCTTT. Its translation is CASSFRGRGNTEAFF.

This chain links TRBV11-2 with TRBJ1-4; a possible D gene is TRBD1 (6 bases). The CDR3 is 15 residues long. V lost 2 bases to trimming and J lost 8 bases, with 15 bases between them. Looked up from germline, CDR1 is SGHAT and CDR2 is FQNNGV. CDR3 sequence reads: CASSLIAGENEKLFF. In nucleotides, the CDR3 is TGTGCCAGCAGCTTAATCGCAGGGGAAAACGAAAAACTGTTTTTT.

The chain links TRBV11-2 to TRBJ2-3, with no clear D. This CDR3 is built from 10 residues. The V end lost 0 bases, the J end lost 8 bases, and 0 bases lay between the germline ends. Germline-derived CDR1 and CDR2 are SGHAT and FQNNGV. CDR3 in amino acids: CASSLDTQYF. The CDR3 coding sequence is TGTGCCAGCAGCTTAGATACGCAGTATTTT.

This sequence joins TRBV5-6 and TRBJ2-7, with 7 bases that match TRBD2. Germline assignment: CDR1 SGHDT and CDR2 YYEEEE. The CDR3 has 16 amino acids. J lost 6 bases, V lost 2 bases, and 14 bases had no gene match. The CDR3 is CASSFRGASGRAEQYF. In nucleotides, the CDR3 is TGTGCCAGCAGCTTCAGAGGGGCTAGCGGCCGTGCCGAGCAGTACTTC.

The chain combines TRBV6-6 with TRBJ1-2, with 10 bases identical to TRBD1. CDR1 MNHNY and CDR2 SVGAGI come from the germline V gene (reference sequence). CDR3 length equals 16 residues. Trimming took 6 bases from V and 4 from J; bases not matched to a gene: 11. In DNA, the CDR3 is TGTGCCAGCAGACCGACAGGGGGCACCGCTAGCTATGGCTACACCTTC. Its protein product is CASRPTGGTASYGYTF.

The chain links TRBV2 to TRBJ2-5; no clear D gene. Germline V gene sequence: CDR1 SNHLY, CDR2 FYNNEI. This CDR3 has 15 amino acids. With 2 bases removed from V and 2 bases from J, the gap between germline ends came to 12 bases. DNA of the CDR3: TGTGCCAGCAGTGAATGGGGAAACGCACAAGAGACCCAGTACTTC. It codes for CASSEWGNAQETQYF.

The CDR3 here is CASWESFGGRDNEQFF. CDR3 nucleotide sequence: TGTGCCAGCTGGGAGAGTTTTGGCGGGAGGGACAATGAGCAGTTCTTC. The chain couples TRBV28 to TRBJ2-1; 9 nucleotides match TRBD2. There are 16 residues in the CDR3. The junction had 13 bases not matched to a gene; V was cut back by 8 bases and J by 5 bases. Germline V gene sequence: CDR1 MDHEN, CDR2 SYDVKM.

The genes are TRBV4-1 and TRBJ2-2; the D gene is possibly TRBD2 (5 bases). The germline V gene encodes CDR1 MGHRA and CDR2 YSYEKL. The V and J ends lost 3 bases and 6 bases respectively, with 14 bases between them. This CDR3 comprises 15 residues. For the CDR3, the DNA is TGCGCCAGCAGCCATGCCGAGAGCGGCCCCGGGGAGCTGTTTTTT. This gives the protein CASSHAESGPGELFF.

This chain connects TRBV5-4 to TRBJ1-4, with a possible D match to TRBD1 (6 bases). The CDR3 covers 18 residues. Germline loops: CDR1 SGHNT, CDR2 YYREEE (reference sequence). Trimming shortened V by 4 bases and J by 3 bases, and 22 bases separated the two germline ends. The chain's CDR3 is CASSPPGQGRGPNEKLFF. For the CDR3, the DNA is TGTGCCAGCAGCCCACCAGGGCAGGGCAGGGGACCTAATGAAAAACTGTTTTTT.

The chain employs TRBV2 and TRBJ1-2; D call uncertain. Between the trimmed V and J ends, which lost 3 bases and 2 bases, there was a span of 13 bases. The CDR3 consists of 15 residues. Germline loops: CDR1 SNHLY, CDR2 FYNNEI. The CDR3 DNA is TGTGCCAGCAGTGACTTGTGGGGAGACAACTATGGCTACACCTTC. Protein product: CASSDLWGDNYGYTF. Full variable domain (remainder filled in from reference TRBV2 and TRBJ1-2): EPEVTQTPSHQVTQMGQEVILRCVPISNHLYFYWYRQILGQKVEFLVSFYNNEISEKSEIFDDQFSVERPDGSNFTLKIRSTKLEDSAMYFCASSDLWGDNYGYTFGSGTRLTVV.

V is TRBV9 and J is TRBJ2-5; D gene uncertain. Germline CDR1 reads SGDLS; CDR2 reads YYNGEE. The CDR3 consists of 14 residues. Trimming cost V 1 base and J 4 bases, with 11 bases left between them. The CDR3 DNA is TGTGCCAGCAGCGTACTCGCCACTCCAGAGACCCAGTACTTC. Translated, it gives CASSVLATPETQYF. Full variable domain (remainder filled in from reference TRBV9 and TRBJ2-5): DSGVTQTPKHLITATGQRVTLRCSPRSGDLSVYWYQQSLDQGLQFLIQYYNGEERAKGNILERFSAQQFPDLHSELNLSSLELGDSALYFCASSVLATPETQYFGPGTRLLVL.

In its sample, this clone was seen once. The J gene is TRBJ1-1, the V gene TRBV5-1; tentatively, D is TRBD1 (6 bases). V was trimmed by 6 bases and J by 8 bases, leaving 17 bases between them. Germline CDR1 SGHRS, CDR2 YFSETQ. This CDR3 comprises 13 residues. In DNA form, the CDR3 reads TGCGCCAGCACCAATTACCGGGACAACGAAGCTTTCTTT. Protein: CASTNYRDNEAFF.